This T cell receptor (beta chain) was recovered during a study of shared clonotypes between healthy human individuals. TCRdb keeps only in-frame clones here, not all; method: immunoSEQ multiplex PCR. The sample lists roughly 500,000 clones; roughly 95% were seen once. V was clipped by 2 bases and J by 4 bases, with 3 bases between them. Germline V gives CDR1 SGHTA, CDR2 FQGNSA. This CDR3 spans 11 amino acids. The source is a woman in her thirties in good health. This chain joins TRBV7-2 and TRBJ2-7; D not resolved. Sequencing used naive CD4+ T cells sorted from blood. Indicated subset: CD45RA+ positively selected. The CDR3 DNA is TGTGCCAGCAGCTTATTTTACGAGCAGTACTTC. This sequence encodes CASSLFYEQYF.